The present entry profiles one T cell receptor beta chain with its context. This sample was included in a study of response to subunit inactivated influenza vaccine. The CDR3 is 16 amino acids. Germline V gives CDR1 MNHEY, CDR2 SVGEGT. Trimming removed 5 bases from V and 4 bases from J; junction bases left unmatched: 9. TCRdb fed the RT-PCR reads into MiXCR, producing one record per CDR3 protein. The sample shows about 190,000 distinct CDR3 sequences, about 15% of them seen only once. The sequence was collected from a man between 50 and 59 years old who received an inactivated influenza vaccine. The genes are TRBV6-2 or TRBV6-3 and TRBJ2-5, with TRBD2 matching 11 bases. Sequenced material: CD8+ T cells sorted from PBMCs, taken approximately 5 days after vaccination. DNA for the CDR3: TGTGCCAGCAGTGACCTAGCGGGGGGAACGCGAGAGACCCAGTACTTC. It encodes CASSDLAGGTRETQYF.